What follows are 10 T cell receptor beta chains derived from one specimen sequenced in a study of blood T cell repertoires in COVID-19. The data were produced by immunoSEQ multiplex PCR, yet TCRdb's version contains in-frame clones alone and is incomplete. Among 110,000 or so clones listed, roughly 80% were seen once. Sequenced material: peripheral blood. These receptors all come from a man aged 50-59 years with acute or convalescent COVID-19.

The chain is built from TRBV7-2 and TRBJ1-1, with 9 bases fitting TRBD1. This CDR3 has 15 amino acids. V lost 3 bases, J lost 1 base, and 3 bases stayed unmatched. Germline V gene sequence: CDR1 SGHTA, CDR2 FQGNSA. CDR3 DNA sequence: TGTGCCAGCAGCTTTTCGACAGGGGGGAACACTGAAGCTTTCTTT. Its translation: CASSFSTGGNTEAFF.

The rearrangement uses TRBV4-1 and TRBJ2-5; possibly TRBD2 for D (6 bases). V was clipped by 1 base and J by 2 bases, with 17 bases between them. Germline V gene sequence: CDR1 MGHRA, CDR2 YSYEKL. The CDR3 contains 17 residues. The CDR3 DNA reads TGCGCCAGCAGCCAAGTTTTCAGTCCGGGGAGGCAAGAGACCCAGTACTTC. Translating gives CASSQVFSPGRQETQYF.

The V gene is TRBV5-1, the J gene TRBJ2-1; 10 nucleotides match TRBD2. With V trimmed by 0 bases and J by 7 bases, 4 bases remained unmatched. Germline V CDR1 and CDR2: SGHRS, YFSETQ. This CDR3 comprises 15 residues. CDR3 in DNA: TGCGCCAGCAGCTTGGGCCTAGCGGGGGTTAATGAGCAGTTCTTC. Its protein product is CASSLGLAGVNEQFF.

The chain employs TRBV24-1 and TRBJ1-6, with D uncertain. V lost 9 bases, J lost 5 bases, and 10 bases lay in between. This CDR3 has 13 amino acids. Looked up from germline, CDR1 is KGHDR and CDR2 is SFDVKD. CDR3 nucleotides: TGTGCCACCTCCGAGACAAATAATTCACCCCTCCACTTT. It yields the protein CATSETNNSPLHF.

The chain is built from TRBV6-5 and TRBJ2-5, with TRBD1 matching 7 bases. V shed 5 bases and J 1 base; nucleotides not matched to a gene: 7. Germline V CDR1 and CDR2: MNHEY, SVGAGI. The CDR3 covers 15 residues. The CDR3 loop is CASSPRQGSQETQYF. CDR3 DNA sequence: TGTGCCAGCAGTCCTAGACAGGGTAGCCAAGAGACCCAGTACTTC.

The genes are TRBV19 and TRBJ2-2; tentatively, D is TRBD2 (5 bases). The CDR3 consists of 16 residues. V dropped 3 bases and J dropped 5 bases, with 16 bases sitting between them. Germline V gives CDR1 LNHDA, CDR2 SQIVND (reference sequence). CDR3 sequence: CASSIVTDYMTGELFF. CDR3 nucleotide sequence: TGTGCCAGTAGTATCGTTACAGACTATATGACCGGGGAGCTGTTTTTT. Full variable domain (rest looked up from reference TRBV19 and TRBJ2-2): DGGITQSPKYLFRKEGQNVTLSCEQNLNHDAMYWYRQDPGQGLRLIYYSQIVNDFQKGDIAEGYSVSREKKESFPLTVTSAQKNPTAFYLCASSIVTDYMTGELFFGEGSRLTVL.

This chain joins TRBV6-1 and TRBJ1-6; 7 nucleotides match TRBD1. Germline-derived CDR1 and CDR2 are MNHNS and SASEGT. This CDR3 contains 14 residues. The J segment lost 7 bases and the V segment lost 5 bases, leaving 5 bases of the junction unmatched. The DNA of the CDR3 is TGTGCCAGCAGTCCGGGACAGTTCAATTCACCCCTCCACTTT. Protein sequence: CASSPGQFNSPLHF.

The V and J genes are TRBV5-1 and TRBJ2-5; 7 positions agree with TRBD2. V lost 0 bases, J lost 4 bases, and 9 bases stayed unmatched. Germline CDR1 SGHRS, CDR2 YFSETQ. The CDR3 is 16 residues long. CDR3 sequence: CASSLAGLAVGETQYF. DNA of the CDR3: TGCGCCAGCAGCTTGGCTGGGCTAGCGGTCGGAGAGACCCAGTACTTC.

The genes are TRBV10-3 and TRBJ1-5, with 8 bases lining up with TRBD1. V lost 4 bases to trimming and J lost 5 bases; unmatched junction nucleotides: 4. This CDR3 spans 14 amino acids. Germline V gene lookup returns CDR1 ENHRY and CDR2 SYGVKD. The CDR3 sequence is CAISGTGKDQPQHF. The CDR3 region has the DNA TGTGCCATCAGTGGGACAGGGAAGGATCAGCCCCAGCATTTT.

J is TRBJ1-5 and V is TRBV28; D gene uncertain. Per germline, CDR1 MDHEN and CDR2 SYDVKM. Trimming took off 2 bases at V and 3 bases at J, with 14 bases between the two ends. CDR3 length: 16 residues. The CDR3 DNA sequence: TGTGCCAGCAGTTTAGTCCCTACCATGGTCAATCAGCCCCAGCATTTT. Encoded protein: CASSLVPTMVNQPQHF.